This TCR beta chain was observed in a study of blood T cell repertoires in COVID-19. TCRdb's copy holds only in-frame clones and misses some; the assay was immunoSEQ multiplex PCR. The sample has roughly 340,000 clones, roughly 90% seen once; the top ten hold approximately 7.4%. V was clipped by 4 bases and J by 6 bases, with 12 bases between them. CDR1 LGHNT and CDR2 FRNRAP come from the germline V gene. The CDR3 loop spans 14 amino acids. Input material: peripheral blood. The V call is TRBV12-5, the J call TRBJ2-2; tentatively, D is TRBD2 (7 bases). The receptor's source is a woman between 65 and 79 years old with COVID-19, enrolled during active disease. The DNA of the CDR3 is TGTGCTAGTGGTTCAAGAGGGGGGGCCGGGGAGCTGTTTTTT. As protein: CASGSRGGAGELFF.